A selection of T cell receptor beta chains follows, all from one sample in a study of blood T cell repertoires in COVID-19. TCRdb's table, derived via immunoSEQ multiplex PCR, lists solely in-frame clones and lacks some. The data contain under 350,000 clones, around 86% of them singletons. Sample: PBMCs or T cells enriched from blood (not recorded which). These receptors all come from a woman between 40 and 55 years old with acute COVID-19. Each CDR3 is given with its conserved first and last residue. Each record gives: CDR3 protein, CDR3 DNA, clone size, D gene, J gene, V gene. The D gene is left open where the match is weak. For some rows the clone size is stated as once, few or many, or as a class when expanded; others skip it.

cdr3_aa: CASSQEPGSTEAFF
cdr3_nt: TGTGCCAGCAGCCAGGAACCGGGAAGCACTGAAGCTTTCTTT
clone_size: .
d_call: .
j_call: TRBJ1-1
v_call: TRBV4-2

cdr3_aa: CASSPNRGGNSPLHF
cdr3_nt: TGTGCCAGCAGCCCGAACAGGGGAGGCAATTCACCCCTCCACTTT
clone_size: few
d_call: TRBD1
j_call: TRBJ1-6
v_call: TRBV11-2

cdr3_aa: CASSVGIGGKVGANVLTF
cdr3_nt: TGTGCCAGCAGCGTAGGCATTGGAGGGAAGGTCGGGGCCAACGTCCTGACTTTC
clone_size: .
d_call: .
j_call: TRBJ2-6
v_call: TRBV9

cdr3_aa: CASSLSRYTEAFF
cdr3_nt: TGTGCCAGCAGTTTATCCCGGTATACTGAAGCTTTCTTT
clone_size: .
d_call: .
j_call: TRBJ1-1
v_call: TRBV6-5

cdr3_aa: CASSLASGIGEQYF
cdr3_nt: TGTGCCAGCAGCTTAGCTAGCGGGATTGGGGAGCAGTACTTC
clone_size: once
d_call: TRBD2
j_call: TRBJ2-7
v_call: TRBV7-9

cdr3_aa: CASIPSAGPSSPLHF
cdr3_nt: TGTGCCAGCATTCCGTCTGCGGGGCCCTCTTCACCCCTCCACTTT
clone_size: .
d_call: .
j_call: TRBJ1-6
v_call: TRBV28

cdr3_aa: CASSLYRVGGKMAEAFF
cdr3_nt: TGTGCCAGCAGCTTATACAGGGTAGGGGGCAAGATGGCTGAAGCTTTCTTT
clone_size: .
d_call: TRBD1
j_call: TRBJ1-1
v_call: TRBV7-2

cdr3_aa: CASSRDREQFF
cdr3_nt: TGTGCCAGCAGCAGGGACAGGGAGCAGTTCTTC
clone_size: .
d_call: TRBD1
j_call: TRBJ2-1
v_call: TRBV6-2/TRBV6-3

cdr3_aa: CASSLAGRAEKLFF
cdr3_nt: TGTGCCAGCAGCTTAGCGGGCAGGGCAGAAAAACTGTTTTTT
clone_size: .
d_call: .
j_call: TRBJ1-4
v_call: TRBV13

cdr3_aa: CASSQGTDVYGYTF
cdr3_nt: TGTGCCAGCAGCCAAGGGACAGACGTTTATGGCTACACCTTC
clone_size: .
d_call: .
j_call: TRBJ1-2
v_call: TRBV3-1/TRBV3-2

cdr3_aa: CASSFNGRGADTQYF
cdr3_nt: TGCGCCAGCAGCTTTAACGGGAGGGGAGCAGATACGCAGTATTTT
clone_size: .
d_call: TRBD2
j_call: TRBJ2-3
v_call: TRBV5-1

cdr3_aa: CASSSTGWTSGRAYNEQFF
cdr3_nt: TGTGCCAGCAGTTCGACAGGGTGGACTAGCGGGAGGGCCTACAATGAGCAGTTCTTC
clone_size: .
d_call: TRBD2
j_call: TRBJ2-1
v_call: TRBV27

cdr3_aa: CASSSGGAAINYGYTF
cdr3_nt: TGTGCCAGCAGCTCGGGAGGGGCAGCTATTAACTATGGCTACACCTTC
clone_size: .
d_call: .
j_call: TRBJ1-2
v_call: TRBV5-4

cdr3_aa: CASKRTGGTEAFF
cdr3_nt: TGTGCCAGCAAGCGGACAGGGGGCACTGAAGCTTTCTTT
clone_size: .
d_call: TRBD1
j_call: TRBJ1-1
v_call: TRBV12-3/TRBV12-4

cdr3_aa: CASSLPEDEQYF
cdr3_nt: TGTGCCAGCAGCTTACCAGAGGACGAGCAGTACTTC
clone_size: .
d_call: .
j_call: TRBJ2-7
v_call: TRBV7-3

cdr3_aa: CASSSGTPKREQYF
cdr3_nt: TGTGCCAGCAGTTCCGGGACACCTAAGAGAGAGCAGTACTTC
clone_size: few
d_call: .
j_call: TRBJ2-7
v_call: TRBV28

cdr3_aa: CASSSMDPGQGALQYF
cdr3_nt: TGTGCCAGCAGTTCTATGGATCCGGGACAGGGGGCCTTACAGTACTTC
clone_size: .
d_call: TRBD1
j_call: TRBJ2-7
v_call: TRBV27

cdr3_aa: CASSIQNYGYTF
cdr3_nt: TGTGCCAGTAGTATTCAGAACTATGGCTACACCTTC
clone_size: .
d_call: .
j_call: TRBJ1-2
v_call: TRBV19

cdr3_aa: CASSFRGGSYEQYF
cdr3_nt: TGCGCCAGCAGCTTCCGAGGAGGGTCCTACGAGCAGTACTTC
clone_size: .
d_call: .
j_call: TRBJ2-7
v_call: TRBV5-1

cdr3_aa: CASSQDGQGDYGYTF
cdr3_nt: TGTGCCAGCAGCCAGGACGGACAGGGTGACTATGGCTACACCTTC
clone_size: .
d_call: TRBD1
j_call: TRBJ1-2
v_call: TRBV3-1/TRBV3-2

cdr3_aa: CASSSYWGERNQPQHF
cdr3_nt: TGTGCCAGCAGCTCATATTGGGGGGAGCGCAATCAGCCCCAGCATTTT
clone_size: .
d_call: .
j_call: TRBJ1-5
v_call: TRBV28

cdr3_aa: CASSLVSVFGGNTIYF
cdr3_nt: TGTGCCAGCAGCTTAGTCTCCGTTTTCGGTGGAAACACCATATATTTT
clone_size: .
d_call: .
j_call: TRBJ1-3
v_call: TRBV7-9

cdr3_aa: CASSPGTTGEQYF
cdr3_nt: TGTGCCAGCAGCCCCGGGACTACGGGGGAGCAGTACTTC
clone_size: .
d_call: TRBD2
j_call: TRBJ2-7
v_call: TRBV6-5

cdr3_aa: CASSQDRDRSSTEAFF
cdr3_nt: TGTGCCAGCAGCCAAGATCGGGACAGGAGCAGTACTGAAGCTTTCTTT
clone_size: .
d_call: TRBD1
j_call: TRBJ1-1
v_call: TRBV4-2

cdr3_aa: CASSQDEYRAKGLSSYNSPLHF
cdr3_nt: TGCGCCAGCAGCCAAGATGAGTATCGGGCGAAGGGGCTGAGCTCCTATAATTCACCCCTCCACTTT
clone_size: .
d_call: .
j_call: TRBJ1-6
v_call: TRBV4-1

cdr3_aa: CASSLEVSATYEQYF
cdr3_nt: TGTGCCAGCAGCTTAGAGGTTAGCGCTACCTACGAGCAGTACTTC
clone_size: once
d_call: .
j_call: TRBJ2-7
v_call: TRBV7-8

cdr3_aa: CAVIQEGSGNTIYF
cdr3_nt: TGTGCCGTAATACAGGAAGGCTCTGGAAACACCATATATTTT
clone_size: .
d_call: .
j_call: TRBJ1-3
v_call: TRBV3-1/TRBV3-2

cdr3_aa: CASSLSRDRDETQYF
cdr3_nt: TGTGCCAGCAGCTTAAGTCGGGACAGGGATGAGACCCAGTACTTC
clone_size: once
d_call: TRBD1
j_call: TRBJ2-5
v_call: TRBV7-3

cdr3_aa: CASSLLEGGTEAFF
cdr3_nt: TGTGCCAGCAGTTTACTGGAAGGGGGCACTGAAGCTTTCTTT
clone_size: .
d_call: .
j_call: TRBJ1-1
v_call: TRBV28

cdr3_aa: CSAKGAAEAFF
cdr3_nt: TGCAGTGCTAAAGGGGCGGCTGAAGCTTTCTTT
clone_size: .
d_call: .
j_call: TRBJ1-1
v_call: TRBV20-1

cdr3_aa: CASSYSGGLGDEQFF
cdr3_nt: TGTGCCAGCAGTTACTCGGGCGGGTTAGGCGATGAGCAGTTCTTC
clone_size: .
d_call: .
j_call: TRBJ2-1
v_call: TRBV6-2/TRBV6-3

cdr3_aa: CASSSGAGGPAQETQYF
cdr3_nt: TGCGCCAGCAGCTCAGGGGCGGGAGGGCCGGCCCAAGAGACCCAGTACTTC
clone_size: .
d_call: TRBD2
j_call: TRBJ2-5
v_call: TRBV5-1

cdr3_aa: CASSSLPGLAYFCTDTQYF
cdr3_nt: TGCGCCAGCAGTTCCCTACCGGGACTAGCTTATTTTTGCACAGATACGCAGTATTTT
clone_size: .
d_call: TRBD2
j_call: TRBJ2-3
v_call: TRBV23-1

cdr3_aa: CASSTGATGAFF
cdr3_nt: TGTGCCAGCAGCACAGGTGCGACAGGGGCTTTCTTT
clone_size: .
d_call: .
j_call: TRBJ1-1
v_call: TRBV21-1

cdr3_aa: CASTGTGATEAFF
cdr3_nt: TGTGCCAGCACCGGGACAGGGGCCACTGAAGCTTTCTTT
clone_size: .
d_call: TRBD1
j_call: TRBJ1-1
v_call: TRBV2

cdr3_aa: CASSYSGRGHEKLFF
cdr3_nt: TGTGCCAGCAGTTACTCAGGCAGGGGGCATGAAAAACTGTTTTTT
clone_size: .
d_call: TRBD1
j_call: TRBJ1-4
v_call: TRBV6-5

cdr3_aa: CASSLAPGGEVRGNEQFF
cdr3_nt: TGCGCCAGCAGCTTGGCTCCTGGGGGTGAGGTCAGGGGGAATGAGCAGTTCTTC
clone_size: .
d_call: TRBD1
j_call: TRBJ2-1
v_call: TRBV5-1

cdr3_aa: CATSGSSYEQYF
cdr3_nt: TGTGCCACCAGCGGGAGCTCCTACGAGCAGTACTTC
clone_size: .
d_call: TRBD2
j_call: TRBJ2-7
v_call: TRBV10-3

cdr3_aa: CSARAGGEAFF
cdr3_nt: TGCAGTGCTAGAGCGGGGGGTGAAGCTTTCTTT
clone_size: once
d_call: .
j_call: TRBJ1-1
v_call: TRBV20-1

cdr3_aa: CASSQLGGPTGELFF
cdr3_nt: TGCGCCAGCAGCCAATTGGGGGGGCCCACCGGGGAGCTGTTTTTT
clone_size: .
d_call: .
j_call: TRBJ2-2
v_call: TRBV4-1

cdr3_aa: CASSPPSGLTDTQYF
cdr3_nt: TGTGCCAGCAGCCCTCCCAGCGGATTGACAGATACGCAGTATTTT
clone_size: .
d_call: .
j_call: TRBJ2-3
v_call: TRBV7-2

cdr3_aa: CASSPGRQGAMNTEAFF
cdr3_nt: TGTGCCAGCTCACCGGGGAGACAGGGGGCTATGAACACTGAAGCTTTCTTT
clone_size: once
d_call: TRBD1
j_call: TRBJ1-1
v_call: TRBV18

cdr3_aa: CASSLASGRTYEQYF
cdr3_nt: TGTGCCAGCAGCTTAGCTAGCGGGAGGACCTACGAGCAGTACTTC
clone_size: .
d_call: TRBD2
j_call: TRBJ2-7
v_call: TRBV11-2

cdr3_aa: CASSVVSGATDTQYF
cdr3_nt: TGTGCCAGCAGCGTAGTATCGGGAGCAACAGATACGCAGTATTTT
clone_size: .
d_call: .
j_call: TRBJ2-3
v_call: TRBV9

cdr3_aa: CASRGTNRDGYTF
cdr3_nt: TGTGCCAGCAGAGGGACAAATAGAGATGGCTACACCTTC
clone_size: .
d_call: .
j_call: TRBJ1-2
v_call: TRBV2

cdr3_aa: CASSQGRRGPFGAFF
cdr3_nt: TGTGCCAGCAGCCAAGGGCGGAGGGGACCTTTCGGAGCTTTCTTT
clone_size: .
d_call: .
j_call: TRBJ1-1
v_call: TRBV3-1/TRBV3-2

cdr3_aa: CASSLTASREKLFF
cdr3_nt: TGTGCCAGCAGTTTAACAGCATCGAGAGAAAAACTGTTTTTT
clone_size: .
d_call: .
j_call: TRBJ1-4
v_call: TRBV28

cdr3_aa: CASSLSRLTNYEQYF
cdr3_nt: TGTGCCAGCAGTTTATCACGACTAACAAACTACGAGCAGTACTTC
clone_size: .
d_call: .
j_call: TRBJ2-7
v_call: TRBV27

cdr3_aa: CASSYPGGKEKLFF
cdr3_nt: TGTGCCAGCAGCTACCCCGGGGGAAAGGAAAAACTGTTTTTT
clone_size: .
d_call: .
j_call: TRBJ1-4
v_call: TRBV6-5

cdr3_aa: CASSQDPGGNTEAFF
cdr3_nt: TGTGCCAGCAGCCAAGATCCAGGAGGGAACACTGAAGCTTTCTTT
clone_size: .
d_call: .
j_call: TRBJ1-1
v_call: TRBV3-1/TRBV3-2

cdr3_aa: CASSESGTGGPQYF
cdr3_nt: TGCGCCAGCAGTGAGTCGGGGACAGGGGGGCCGCAGTACTTC
clone_size: .
d_call: TRBD1
j_call: TRBJ2-7
v_call: TRBV10-1

cdr3_aa: CASSDGTGDEKLFF
cdr3_nt: TGCGCCAGCAGCGACGGGACAGGGGATGAAAAACTGTTTTTT
clone_size: .
d_call: TRBD1
j_call: TRBJ1-4
v_call: TRBV4-3

cdr3_aa: CASSPFGTRGVYEQYF
cdr3_nt: TGTGCCAGCTCACCATTTGGAACACGAGGAGTCTACGAGCAGTACTTC
clone_size: .
d_call: .
j_call: TRBJ2-7
v_call: TRBV18

cdr3_aa: CASSLFLAVTDTQYF
cdr3_nt: TGTGCCAGCAGCTTATTCCTAGCGGTCACAGATACGCAGTATTTT
clone_size: .
d_call: TRBD2
j_call: TRBJ2-3
v_call: TRBV7-2

cdr3_aa: CAISESTGFITGNTIYF
cdr3_nt: TGTGCCATCAGTGAGTCGACAGGTTTCATTACTGGAAACACCATATATTTT
clone_size: .
d_call: .
j_call: TRBJ1-3
v_call: TRBV10-3